These 4 T cell receptor beta chains were all obtained from the same sample, sequenced in a study of shared clonotypes between healthy human individuals. The repertoire was sequenced with immunoSEQ multiplex PCR; TCRdb's copy has only in-frame clones and lacks some. The table has about 820,000 clones, 80% to 95% seen once. Naive CD8 cells lacked CD45RO and underwent positive selection for CCR7, leaving out terminally differentiated effector memory CD45RA+ cells. The sample taken for sequencing was naive CD8+ T cells sorted from blood. The receptors were gathered from a man aged 25-45 years in good health.

The V call is TRBV19, the J call TRBJ1-3, with 7 nucleotides matching TRBD1. CDR3 length: 22 residues. The trim removed 0 bases at V and 0 bases at J, leaving 20 bases unmatched. CDR1 and CDR2 (germline): LNHDA, SQIVND (reference sequence). The CDR3 here is CASSIDGQGDRRTTSSGNTIYF. The CDR3 nucleotides are TGTGCCAGTAGTATAGATGGGCAGGGGGACCGACGGACGACCAGCTCTGGAAACACCATATATTTT.

The chain recombines TRBV9 with TRBJ2-7; 10 bases fit TRBD1. V gave up 4 bases and J gave up 4 bases; unmatched junction bases: 5. Germline lookup yields CDR1 SGDLS and CDR2 YYNGEE. This CDR3 is built from 14 residues. As DNA, the CDR3 is TGTGCCAGCAGCACGACAGGGGGCGATTACGAGCAGTACTTC. This codes for CASSTTGGDYEQYF.

The chain employs TRBV9 and TRBJ2-1; D ambiguous. Germline CDR1 is SGDLS and CDR2 is YYNGEE. Trimming shortened V by 3 bases and J by 3 bases, and 4 bases separated the two germline ends. The CDR3 covers 12 residues. The CDR3 protein is CASSADYNEQFF. Here the CDR3 DNA reads TGTGCCAGCAGCGCGGACTACAATGAGCAGTTCTTC.

J is TRBJ2-2 and V is TRBV9; 10 bases map to TRBD1. Germline V CDR1 and CDR2: SGDLS, YYNGEE. The CDR3 is 14 residues long. The junction had 3 bases not matched to a gene; V was cut back by 4 bases and J by 6 bases. The CDR3 DNA reads TGTGCCAGCAGCTACGGGACAGGGGCCGGGGAGCTGTTTTTT. Its protein is CASSYGTGAGELFF.